This T cell receptor beta chain originates from a study of vaccination and CD4 T cells after COVID-19. At the Johns Hopkins FTIC core, DNA taken from cultured CD4+ T cells was sequenced by way of the Oncomine TCR Beta short-read assay. TCRdb passed the PCR reads through MiXCR, listing each CDR3 protein once. Of about 15,000 distinct CDR3 sequences in the sample, about 25% are singletons; the top ten hold approximately 23%. The sample holds a few counts of this clonotype. Its antigen is currently unknown. The treatment denotes: roughly nine-day PBMC culture with coronavirus spike peptide pools or control peptides (ViraFEST assay). The V and J ends lost 2 bases and 4 bases respectively, with 14 bases between them. The CDR3 is 16 residues long. In germline, CDR1 is KGHDR, CDR2 SFDVKD.

This clonotype was sampled from a human donor with COVID-19. This chain connects TRBV24-1 to TRBJ1-5, with a tentative D call TRBD1 (6 bases). The sample comprised cultured CD4+ T cells from blood. CDR3 in amino acids: CATSDSTTGLNQPQHF. As DNA, the CDR3 is TGTGCCACCAGTGATTCCACGACAGGCTTGAATCAGCCCCAGCATTTT.